One and the same sample provided the 26 T cell receptor beta chains below, sequenced in a study of PD-1 blockade in classical Hodgkin lymphoma. With no exception, relapse followed autologous stem cell transplantation in all patients, and brentuximab vedotin exposure varied. Using immunoSEQ multiplex PCR, the repertoire was profiled, and TCRdb retains in-frame clones only, with some absent. Here the sample spans about 110,000 clones, 89% being singletons. The sequences come from peripheral blood mononuclear cells (PBMCs), collected before the second cycle of nivolumab. All receptors derive from a human donor with classical Hodgkin lymphoma.

The rearrangement links TRBV18 to TRBJ2-3; TRBD1 matches 8 bases. CDR3 length equals 13 residues. Germline V gene data show CDR1 as KGHSH and CDR2 as LQKENI. The V segment lost 6 bases and the J segment 9 bases; nucleotides outside the gene matches: 8. CDR3 sequence reads: CASSRTGSLTQYF. The CDR3 DNA reads TGTGCCAGCTCTCGGACAGGGTCGTTGACGCAGTATTTT.

This rearrangement joins TRBV6-5 to TRBJ1-5, with 9 nucleotides matching TRBD1. Trimming at V came to 6 bases and at J to 6 bases, leaving 9 bases not matched to a gene. Per the germline V gene, CDR1 is MNHEY and CDR2 is SVGAGI. The CDR3 totals 15 residues. Here the CDR3 reads CASRPQGASGQPQHF. The CDR3 DNA follows: TGTGCCAGCAGGCCACAGGGGGCGTCCGGTCAGCCCCAGCATTTT.

The chain recombines TRBV7-8 with TRBJ2-7; D may correspond to TRBD1 or TRBD2 (5 bases each). This CDR3 is built from 15 residues. Germline V gene lookup returns CDR1 SGHVS and CDR2 FQNEAQ. The ends were cut back, 4 bases at V and 6 bases at J, with 19 bases in the middle. The DNA of the CDR3 is TGTGCCAGCAGCTCAAAGGGACCGACGACGAGCGAGCAGTACTTC. Protein: CASSSKGPTTSEQYF.

This clone showed up just a few times. The J gene is TRBJ1-2, the V gene TRBV14; 9 bases match TRBD1. Losses at the gene ends were 5 bases for V and 4 bases for J; bases not matched to a gene: 5. This CDR3 is built from 14 residues. CDR1 SGHDN and CDR2 FVKESK come from the germline V gene. CDR3 DNA: TGTGCCAGCAGCTTCGAGACAGGGGGCTATGGCTACACCTTC. Protein: CASSFETGGYGYTF.

The chain links TRBV25-1 to TRBJ2-5; 9 positions match TRBD2. This CDR3 spans 15 amino acids. V trimming: 1 base; J trimming: 3 bases; junction bases outside the gene matches: 3. The germline gives CDR1 MGHDK, CDR2 SYGVNS. CDR3 nucleotides: TGTGCCAGCAGTGAATGGGCTAGCGGGAAAGAGACCCAGTACTTC. This translates into CASSEWASGKETQYF.

This chain connects TRBV6-6 to TRBJ2-1; D gene unclear. The CDR3 totals 11 residues. Per germline, CDR1 MNHNY and CDR2 SVGAGI (reference sequence). V was shortened by 5 bases and J by 5 bases, with 4 bases between the two germline ends. The CDR3 loop reads CASSRNNEQFF. The CDR3 nucleotides read TGTGCCAGCAGTCGAAACAATGAGCAGTTCTTC.

The J gene is TRBJ1-3, the V gene TRBV21-1. TRBV21-1 is a listed pseudogene. This CDR3 comprises 17 residues. CDR3 nucleotides: TGTGCCAGCAGCAGACCAATCCCTGGCACCTCTGGAAACACCATATATTTT. Its protein is CASSRPIPGTSGNTIYF.

The CDR3 DNA follows: TGCGCCAGCAGCTACCAAGAGACCCAGTACTTC. Translation: CASSYQETQYF. V is TRBV5-1 and J is TRBJ2-5; D gene ambiguous. There are 11 residues in the CDR3. Germline values: CDR1 SGHRS, CDR2 YFSETQ. V was pared by 3 bases and J by 0 bases, with 0 bases between.

The chain couples TRBV19 to TRBJ1-4; TRBD1 agrees at 9 bases. Germline V gene sequence: CDR1 LNHDA, CDR2 SQIVND (reference sequence). V gave up 4 bases and J gave up 6 bases; unmatched junction bases: 6. This CDR3 has 15 amino acids. This CDR3 is CASSSTGGGDEKLFF. In DNA, the CDR3 is TGTGCCAGTAGTAGTACAGGGGGCGGTGATGAAAAACTGTTTTTT.

The chain employs TRBV19 and TRBJ1-1; the D gene is possibly TRBD1 (6 bases). Trimming left V 7 bases short and J 11 bases short, with 23 bases between. Germline V lookup: CDR1 LNHDA, CDR2 SQIVND (reference sequence). The CDR3 length is 14 residues. Written as DNA, the CDR3 is TGTGCCAGTACCCCCGGTGGACAGCCACCGGAGGCTTTCTTT. As protein: CASTPGGQPPEAFF.

The chain has TRBV27 and TRBJ2-7; tentative D call: TRBD1 (6 bases). This CDR3 is built from 15 residues. The ends were cut back, 9 bases at V and 0 bases at J, with 18 bases in the middle. CDR1 MNHEY and CDR2 SMNVEV come from the germline V gene (reference sequence). CDR3: CASSYGTPSSYEQYF. The CDR3 nucleotides read TGTGCCAGTTCGTACGGGACACCCTCCTCCTACGAGCAGTACTTC.

The chain links TRBV5-1 to TRBJ2-7; D is perhaps TRBD1 (6 bases). CDR1 SGHRS and CDR2 YFSETQ come from the germline V gene. V was shortened by 2 bases and J by 3 bases, with 18 bases between the two germline ends. The length of the CDR3 is 16 residues. CDR3 bases: TGCGCCAGCAGCTTCGATACCAGGGGAACCGACTACGAGCAGTACTTC. This codes for CASSFDTRGTDYEQYF.

The chain employs TRBV6-5 and TRBJ2-7; possibly TRBD1 for D (6 bases). This CDR3 contains 14 residues. Trimming shortened V by 6 bases and J by 2 bases, and 14 bases separated the two germline ends. Germline loops: CDR1 MNHEY, CDR2 SVGAGI. CDR3 nucleotides: TGTGCCAGCAGCCGCCGGGACATTGCCTACGAGCAGTACTTC. Translated, it gives CASSRRDIAYEQYF.

The chain employs TRBV18 and TRBJ2-3; 7 bases fit TRBD1. Per germline, CDR1 KGHSH and CDR2 LQKENI. Trimming cost V 3 bases and J 2 bases; bases outside gene matches: 5. There are 15 residues in the CDR3. The CDR3 spells CASSPSQGTTDTQYF. CDR3 coding DNA: TGTGCCAGCTCACCCTCACAGGGGACCACAGATACGCAGTATTTT.

The CDR3 DNA reads TGTGCCAGCTCACCCGTAGGAGCTCTCCAGTACTTC. It specifies CASSPVGALQYF. The chain carries TRBV18 and TRBJ2-5; no firm D call. Trimming pared 3 bases from V and 10 bases from J, leaving 12 bases between. CDR1 KGHSH and CDR2 LQKENI come from the germline V gene. The CDR3 covers 12 residues.

V is TRBV9 and J is TRBJ1-3, with unresolved D. The CDR3 spans 16 residues. V lost 3 bases and J 2 bases, leaving 15 bases between the germline ends. Per the germline V gene, CDR1 is SGDLS and CDR2 is YYNGEE. The CDR3 reads CASSGGGFVAGNTIYF. The CDR3 coding sequence is TGTGCCAGCAGCGGGGGTGGGTTTGTGGCTGGAAACACCATATATTTT. Full variable domain (missing parts from reference TRBV9 and TRBJ1-3): DSGVTQTPKHLITATGQRVTLRCSPRSGDLSVYWYQQSLDQGLQFLIQYYNGEERAKGNILERFSAQQFPDLHSELNLSSLELGDSALYFCASSGGGFVAGNTIYFGEGSWLTVV.

The chain is built from TRBV6-1 and TRBJ2-5; D may be TRBD2 (6 bases). Germline V lookup: CDR1 MNHNS, CDR2 SASEGT. The CDR3 has 14 amino acids. V was clipped by 7 bases and J by 5 bases, with 17 bases between them. The DNA for the CDR3 is TGTGCCAGCAAAGGAGGAGGGAGTGGGGAGACCCAGTACTTC. Translated, it gives CASKGGGSGETQYF.

This clone was observed at least ten times. The V call is TRBV2, the J call TRBJ2-7, with unresolved D. CDR1 is SNHLY, CDR2 FYNNEI, per germline. V lost 8 bases and J 0 bases, leaving 8 bases between the germline ends. The CDR3 spans 12 residues. Here the CDR3 reads CASDDSSYEQYF. The CDR3 nucleotides read TGTGCCAGCGACGATAGCTCCTACGAGCAGTACTTC.

Written as DNA, the CDR3 is TGCGCCAGCAGCCAAGATCCTAGCCTGGGGGGCACAGATACGCAGTATTTT. Encoded protein: CASSQDPSLGGTDTQYF. This chain joins TRBV4-1 and TRBJ2-3; D may match TRBD1 or TRBD2 (5 bases each). Trimming removed 0 bases at V and 1 base at J, with 14 bases between. The CDR3 is made up of 17 amino acids. Germline V gives CDR1 MGHRA, CDR2 YSYEKL.

This clone appeared once. This chain's CDR3 is CASSLSGLAGGETQYF. The CDR3 DNA sequence: TGTGCCAGCAGCTTATCTGGGCTAGCGGGAGGAGAGACCCAGTACTTC. This chain joins TRBV7-9 and TRBJ2-5, with TRBD2 identical over 11 bases. Germline lookup yields CDR1 SEHNR and CDR2 FQNEAQ (reference sequence). The CDR3 is made up of 16 amino acids. The V and J ends lost 2 bases and 4 bases, in that order; junction bases with no gene match: 6. Drawing the rest from reference TRBV7-9 and TRBJ2-5, the complete variable domain is DTGVSQNPRHKITKRGQNVTFRCDPISEHNRLYWYRQTLGQGPEFLTYFQNEAQLEKSRLLSDRFSAERPKGSFSTLEIQRTEQGDSAMYLCASSLSGLAGGETQYFGPGTRLLVL.

V usage is TRBV18 and J usage is TRBJ1-4; tentatively, D is TRBD1 (5 bases). The CDR3 length is 14 residues. Germline lookup yields CDR1 KGHSH and CDR2 LQKENI. The ends were cut back, 2 bases at V and 10 bases at J, with 14 bases in the middle. CDR3 bases: TGTGCCAGCTCACCAGTCGGGGCCCAGGGAAAACTGTTTTTT. This gives the protein CASSPVGAQGKLFF.

The chain carries TRBV18 and TRBJ1-4; D is undetermined. V lost 3 bases and J 0 bases, leaving 8 bases between the germline ends. The CDR3 is 15 residues long. CDR1 and CDR2 from the germline V gene are KGHSH and LQKENI. The CDR3 region has the DNA TGTGCCAGCTCACCCACCTTAGCAACTAATGAAAAACTGTTTTTT. Encoded protein: CASSPTLATNEKLFF.

The CDR3 sequence: CASSQEGRETQYF. CDR3 coding DNA: TGTGCCAGCAGCCAAGAAGGCCGAGAGACCCAGTACTTC. V usage is TRBV14 and J usage is TRBJ2-5, with D uncertain. CDR1 and CDR2 (germline): SGHDN, FVKESK. The CDR3 loop spans 13 amino acids. The V end was cut by 0 bases, the J end by 4 bases, with 6 bases between.

This sequence joins TRBV10-3 and TRBJ2-3; 7 nucleotides align to TRBD1. The CDR3 sequence is 17 residues long. The germline V gene has CDR1 ENHRY and CDR2 SYGVKD. The V segment lost 2 bases and the J segment 6 bases; nucleotides outside the gene matches: 14. The CDR3 sequence: CAISEPDRPHQGDTQYF. The CDR3 coding sequence is TGTGCCATCAGTGAGCCGGACAGGCCCCATCAGGGCGATACGCAGTATTTT.

The chain links TRBV6-6 to TRBJ1-1; 7 nucleotides match TRBD1. V was clipped by 1 base and J by 1 base; unmatched bases: 6. The CDR3 contains 16 residues. Germline lookup yields CDR1 MNHNY and CDR2 SVGAGI (reference sequence). In nucleotides, the CDR3 is TGTGCCAGCAGTTACTTTAGACAGGGTAAGAACACTGAAGCTTTCTTT. Translating gives CASSYFRQGKNTEAFF.

The chain uses TRBV5-1 and TRBJ1-4; D call uncertain. CDR1 is SGHRS, CDR2 YFSETQ, per germline. V lost 1 base to trimming and J lost 4 bases, with 8 bases between them. The CDR3 is 14 amino acids. The chain's CDR3 is CASSLNGGNEKLFF. As DNA, the CDR3 is TGCGCCAGCAGCTTGAATGGAGGTAATGAAAAACTGTTTTTT.